The 30 T cell receptor beta chains in this list originate from one sample, sequenced in a study of blood T cell repertoires in COVID-19. The protocol was immunoSEQ multiplex PCR, while the TCRdb copy is restricted to in-frame clones and leaves out a portion. The table shows about 70,000 clones, with 86% occurring only once. What was sequenced was peripheral blood. These receptors all stem from a man between 40 and 49 years old with COVID-19, enrolled during active disease.

The chain uses TRBV5-1 and TRBJ2-3; the D gene is possibly TRBD2 (5 bases). Trimming shortened V by 4 bases and J by 4 bases, and 19 bases separated the two germline ends. The CDR3 runs to 16 residues. The germline gives CDR1 SGHRS, CDR2 YFSETQ. The CDR3 is CASSPGVGVRADTQYF. The CDR3 DNA reads as TGCGCCAGCAGCCCCGGGGTGGGTGTCCGAGCAGATACGCAGTATTTT.

V usage is TRBV10-3 and J usage is TRBJ2-5; D is perhaps TRBD1 (6 bases). Trimming stripped 4 bases from V and 3 bases from J, with 6 bases between. This CDR3 comprises 12 residues. From germline, CDR1 is ENHRY and CDR2 SYGVKD. As DNA, the CDR3 is TGTGCCATCAGTGCAGGGGAAGAGACCCAGTACTTC. It yields the protein CAISAGEETQYF.

The chain joins TRBV6-5 to TRBJ2-2; D is possibly TRBD1 (6 bases). Trimming took off 8 bases at V and 6 bases at J, with 16 bases between the two ends. CDR3 length: 14 amino acids. Looked up from germline, CDR1 is MNHEY and CDR2 is SVGAGI. CDR3 protein: CASRTGPGAGELFF. CDR3 nucleotide sequence: TGTGCCAGCCGAACCGGGCCAGGGGCCGGGGAGCTGTTTTTT.

V usage is TRBV11-3 and J usage is TRBJ2-5, with TRBD1 identical over 11 bases. V shed 5 bases and J 7 bases; nucleotides not matched to a gene: 9. From germline, CDR1 is SGHNT and CDR2 YENEEA. The CDR3 consists of 15 residues. The CDR3 region has the DNA TGTGCCAGCAGCACCCGGACAGGGGGCTTCGGGACCCAGTACTTC. Protein product: CASSTRTGGFGTQYF.

The chain carries TRBV6-1 and TRBJ2-1, with 8 bases lining up with TRBD2. Trimming took 4 bases from V and 5 from J; bases not matched to a gene: 13. The CDR3 has 17 amino acids. Germline loops: CDR1 MNHNS, CDR2 SASEGT. This CDR3 reads CASSASQRGPMNNEQFF. The CDR3 DNA is TGTGCCAGCAGTGCCAGCCAGCGGGGGCCTATGAACAATGAGCAGTTCTTC.

This sequence joins TRBV5-1 and TRBJ1-1; no firm D call. V was cut by 0 bases and J by 0 bases, with 9 bases left in between. The germline V gene has CDR1 SGHRS and CDR2 YFSETQ. This CDR3 has 15 residues. CDR3 in amino acids: CASSLVQNLNTEAFF. The CDR3 DNA follows: TGCGCCAGCAGCTTGGTACAGAACTTGAACACTGAAGCTTTCTTT.

The rearrangement joins TRBV5-1 to TRBJ1-1; 8 bases are shared with TRBD1. Unmatched junction bases numbered 2, after V lost 6 bases and J lost 1 base. CDR1 is SGHRS and CDR2 is YFSETQ in the germline V gene. The CDR3 has 13 residues. CDR3 region: CASIQGANTEAFF. Here the CDR3 DNA reads TGCGCCAGCATCCAGGGGGCGAACACTGAAGCTTTCTTT.

The chain has TRBV6-4 and TRBJ2-2; weak D call: TRBD2 (5 bases). CDR3 length equals 13 residues. Germline V gene lookup returns CDR1 MRHNA and CDR2 SNTAGT. V gave up 8 bases and J gave up 5 bases, with 12 bases separating them. CDR3 nucleotide sequence: TGTGCCAGCCGGACCCCGGGAACCGGGGAGCTGTTTTTT. Amino acids: CASRTPGTGELFF.

The chain carries TRBV28 and TRBJ2-2; 9 bases align to TRBD1. The CDR3 runs to 17 residues. CDR1 and CDR2 (germline): MDHEN, SYDVKM. The V and J ends lost 3 bases and 4 bases, in that order; junction bases with no gene match: 9. CDR3: CASSLTGTGIFTGELFF. The CDR3 DNA reads as TGTGCCAGCAGTTTGACCGGGACAGGGATTTTCACCGGGGAGCTGTTTTTT.

The gene calls are TRBV9 and TRBJ1-4; 7 bases match TRBD1. The CDR3 has 13 residues. V lost 4 bases, J lost 15 bases, and 12 bases stayed unmatched. Germline CDR1 SGDLS, CDR2 YYNGEE. In nucleotides, the CDR3 is TGTGCCAGCAGCAGACGGCGGGACAGCCTCATGTTTTTT. Protein sequence: CASSRRRDSLMFF.

V is TRBV19 and J is TRBJ2-7; 7 positions match TRBD1. This CDR3 is 14 amino acids long. V trimming: 6 bases; J trimming: 3 bases; junction bases outside the gene matches: 8. Germline-derived CDR1 and CDR2 are LNHDA and SQIVND (reference sequence). The CDR3 DNA follows: TGTGCCAGTAGCCAACCGGGACAGAACTACGAGCAGTACTTC. Its protein is CASSQPGQNYEQYF.

The CDR3 nucleotides are TGTGCCAGCAGCCCGTCTCCAGGGGGCGGAAACACCATATATTTT. Translated, it gives CASSPSPGGGNTIYF. The V call is TRBV7-6, the J call TRBJ1-3, with TRBD1 identical over 8 bases. Germline CDR1 SGHVS, CDR2 FNYEAQ. The junction had 7 bases not matched to a gene; V was cut back by 5 bases and J by 4 bases. There are 15 residues in the CDR3.

V and J are TRBV2 and TRBJ2-7; tentative D call: TRBD1 (5 bases). This CDR3 comprises 17 residues. Germline CDR1 SNHLY, CDR2 FYNNEI. The ends were cut back, 7 bases at V and 5 bases at J, with 27 bases in the middle. CDR3 coding DNA: TGTGCCAGCACTGATCGGATTATTATTTCAGGGCGCGACGAGCAGTACTTC. Translation: CASTDRIIISGRDEQYF.

The rearrangement uses TRBV28 and TRBJ2-5; 13 bases match TRBD2. Germline lookup yields CDR1 MDHEN and CDR2 SYDVKM. The CDR3 has 15 amino acids. Unmatched junction bases numbered 5, after V lost 5 bases and J lost 5 bases. The DNA of the CDR3 is TGTGCCAGCAGTGTGGGACTAGCGGGGACCGAGACCCAGTACTTC. Translation gives CASSVGLAGTETQYF.

The chain joins TRBV6-5 to TRBJ1-3, with 10 bases matching TRBD1. The junction had 3 bases not matched to a gene; V was cut back by 6 bases and J by 4 bases. This CDR3 has 14 residues. The V gene's germline CDR1 is MNHEY and CDR2 SVGAGI. CDR3 DNA: TGTGCCAGCAGACTGGGACAGGGGGGAAACACCATATATTTT. Translation gives CASRLGQGGNTIYF.

J is TRBJ2-3 and V is TRBV10-1, with a weak D call TRBD1 (5 bases). The CDR3 sequence is 14 residues long. V lost 3 bases and J 4 bases, leaving 11 bases between the germline ends. Germline assignment: CDR1 WNHNN and CDR2 SYGVQD (reference sequence). The CDR3 loop is CASSDQGPADTQYF. In DNA form, the CDR3 reads TGCGCCAGCAGTGACCAGGGTCCCGCAGATACGCAGTATTTT.

The chain has TRBV5-5 and TRBJ1-6; 7 nucleotides match TRBD1. This CDR3 spans 15 amino acids. From germline, CDR1 is SGHKS and CDR2 YYEKEE (reference sequence). J lost 6 bases, V lost 6 bases, and 9 bases had no gene match. The CDR3 nucleotides read TGTGCCAGCAATGAAGGGGGCGCGGGTAATTCACCCCTCCACTTT. It yields the protein CASNEGGAGNSPLHF.

The chain links TRBV3-1 (or the pseudogene TRBV3-2) to TRBJ2-2; the D gene is possibly TRBD1 (6 bases). CDR3 length: 16 amino acids. CDR1 and CDR2 from the germline V gene are LGHDT and YNNKEL (reference sequence). The V end was cut by 6 bases, the J end by 3 bases, with 17 bases between. CDR3 in DNA: TGTGCCAGCAGACTCAGAGGGGCAGGGGACACCGGGGAGCTGTTTTTT. Its translation: CASRLRGAGDTGELFF.

This clone was seen once. The chain combines TRBV13 with TRBJ1-2; possible D gene TRBD1, 6 bases. Germline V gives CDR1 PRHDT, CDR2 FYEKMQ (reference sequence). V gave up 5 bases and J gave up 7 bases, with 29 bases separating them. The CDR3 length is 18 residues. This CDR3 is CASSNLLRDTSYESGYTF. The CDR3 coding sequence is TGTGCCAGCAGCAACCTCCTCCGGGACACCTCCTATGAATCTGGCTACACCTTC.

The genes are TRBV3-1 (or the pseudogene TRBV3-2) and TRBJ2-3; weak D call: TRBD2 (7 bases). Trimming cost V 2 bases and J 8 bases, with 17 bases left between them. Germline lookup yields CDR1 LGHDT and CDR2 YNNKEL (reference sequence). The CDR3 consists of 15 residues. CDR3 nucleotides: TGTGCCAGCAGCCAACTAGGGGGGGCGGAGGGTACGCAGTATTTT. Translating gives CASSQLGGAEGTQYF.

The genes are TRBV2 and TRBJ1-5, with D uncertain. The CDR3 extends over 15 amino acids. CDR1 and CDR2 (germline): SNHLY, FYNNEI. V was shortened by 6 bases and J by 0 bases, with 12 bases between the two germline ends. CDR3 sequence reads: CASRGSYYSNQPQHF. Written as DNA, the CDR3 is TGTGCCAGCAGAGGCAGCTACTATAGCAATCAGCCCCAGCATTTT.

A single count supports this clone. In DNA, the CDR3 is TGTGCCAGCACCCCAGGGGGACGGTTGAACACTGAAGCTTTCTTT. Protein sequence: CASTPGGRLNTEAFF. This chain connects TRBV7-2 to TRBJ1-1; the match to TRBD1 covers 7 bases. This CDR3 has 15 amino acids. J was trimmed by 0 bases and V by 7 bases; bases with no gene match: 8. Germline V lookup: CDR1 SGHTA, CDR2 FQGNSA.

The chain has TRBV19 and TRBJ1-6; D perhaps matches TRBD1 (5 bases). There are 18 residues in the CDR3. The germline V and J ends were trimmed by 6 bases and 0 bases, with 18 bases remaining between them. CDR1 is LNHDA, CDR2 SQIVND, per germline (reference sequence). CDR3 in DNA: TGTGCCAGTAGAACCGGACATACTGCGAGCTCCTATAATTCACCCCTCCACTTT. It encodes CASRTGHTASSYNSPLHF.

The rearrangement links TRBV5-8 to TRBJ2-7, with 8 nucleotides matching TRBD1. V trimming: 4 bases; J trimming: 1 base; junction bases outside the gene matches: 7. The CDR3 is 15 residues long. CDR1 and CDR2 (germline): SGHTS, YDEGEE. As DNA, the CDR3 is TGTGCCAGCAGCACTGGACAGGGCGGATCCTACGAGCAGTACTTC. Residues: CASSTGQGGSYEQYF.

The chain couples TRBV19 to TRBJ1-5, with unresolved D. The V end lost 3 bases, the J end lost 2 bases, and 8 bases lay between the germline ends. From germline, CDR1 is LNHDA and CDR2 SQIVND (reference sequence). This CDR3 is 14 amino acids long. CDR3 protein: CASSILGGNQPQHF. CDR3 sequence (DNA): TGTGCCAGTAGTATCCTGGGAGGCAATCAGCCCCAGCATTTT.

This chain links TRBV11-2 with TRBJ2-2, with unresolved D. This CDR3 has 14 amino acids. CDR1 and CDR2 from the germline V gene are SGHAT and FQNNGV. V was shortened by 5 bases and J by 4 bases, with 11 bases between the two germline ends. CDR3 loop: CASSPPMVTGELFF. The CDR3 DNA reads as TGTGCCAGCAGCCCCCCTATGGTCACCGGGGAGCTGTTTTTT. The complete variable domain, with remaining parts taken from reference TRBV11-2 and TRBJ2-2, reads EAGVAQSPRYKIIEKRQSVAFWCNPISGHATLYWYQQILGQGPKLLIQFQNNGVVDDSQLPKDRFSAERLKGVDSTLKIQPAKLEDSAVYLCASSPPMVTGELFFGEGSRLTVL.

The CDR3 nucleotides are TGTGCCAGCAGCCAACCTGGGACAGGTCATTATGGCTACACCTTC. Residues: CASSQPGTGHYGYTF. The rearrangement joins TRBV3-1 (or the pseudogene TRBV3-2) to TRBJ1-2; TRBD1 matches at 8 bases. Trimming took 2 bases from V and 5 from J; bases not matched to a gene: 7. This CDR3 is 15 amino acids long. Germline V gene sequence: CDR1 LGHDT, CDR2 YNNKEL (reference sequence).

The chain is built from TRBV6-2 or TRBV6-3 and TRBJ2-7; 14 nucleotides line up with TRBD2. The CDR3 covers 17 residues. V lost 5 bases to trimming and J lost 7 bases; unmatched junction nucleotides: 13. Germline V CDR1 and CDR2: MNHEY, SVGEGT. This chain's CDR3 is CASSTLGLAGARGEQYF. The CDR3 region has the DNA TGTGCCAGCAGTACACTGGGACTAGCGGGGGCCCGAGGGGAGCAGTACTTC.

This chain joins TRBV4-1 and TRBJ1-2; D is possibly TRBD1 (5 bases). From germline, CDR1 is MGHRA and CDR2 YSYEKL. V was cut by 4 bases and J by 6 bases, with 12 bases left in between. The CDR3 has 13 residues. The CDR3 sequence: CASSLLGVDGYTF. Here the CDR3 DNA reads TGCGCCAGCAGCCTGCTAGGGGTAGATGGCTACACCTTC.

The V call is TRBV5-1, the J call TRBJ2-3, with D possibly TRBD1 on 6 matching bases. The CDR3 extends over 15 amino acids. With 4 bases removed from V and 4 bases from J, the gap between germline ends came to 16 bases. Germline lookup yields CDR1 SGHRS and CDR2 YFSETQ. The CDR3 sequence: CASSESPTGPDTQYF. The CDR3 DNA is TGCGCCAGCAGCGAATCTCCGACAGGTCCAGATACGCAGTATTTT.